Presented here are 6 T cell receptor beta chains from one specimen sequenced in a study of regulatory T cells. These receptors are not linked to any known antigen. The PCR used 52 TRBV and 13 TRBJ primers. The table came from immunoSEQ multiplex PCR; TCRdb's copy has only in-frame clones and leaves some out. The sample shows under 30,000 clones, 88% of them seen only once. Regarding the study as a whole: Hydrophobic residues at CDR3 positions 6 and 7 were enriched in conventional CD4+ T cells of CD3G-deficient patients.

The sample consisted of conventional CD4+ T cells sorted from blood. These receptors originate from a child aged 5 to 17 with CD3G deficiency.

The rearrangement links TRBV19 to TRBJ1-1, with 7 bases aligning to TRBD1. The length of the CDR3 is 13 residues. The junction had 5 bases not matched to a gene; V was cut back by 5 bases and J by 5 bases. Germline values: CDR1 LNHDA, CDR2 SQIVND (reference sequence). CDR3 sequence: CASSFTGETEAFF. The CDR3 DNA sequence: TGTGCCAGTAGTTTTACAGGGGAAACTGAAGCTTTCTTT.

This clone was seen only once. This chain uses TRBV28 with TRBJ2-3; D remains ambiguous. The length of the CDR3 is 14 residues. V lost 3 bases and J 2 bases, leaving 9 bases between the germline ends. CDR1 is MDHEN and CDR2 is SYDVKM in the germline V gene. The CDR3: CASSFSFVTDTQYF. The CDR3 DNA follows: TGTGCCAGCAGTTTTAGCTTTGTCACAGATACGCAGTATTTT. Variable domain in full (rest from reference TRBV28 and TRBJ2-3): DVKVTQSSRYLVKRTGEKVFLECVQDMDHENMFWYRQDPGLGLRLIYFSYDVKMKEKGDIPEGYSVSREKKERFSLILESASTNQTSMYLCASSFSFVTDTQYFGPGTRLTVL.

Here the CDR3 DNA reads TGCGCCAGCAGCCCACTAGCGGGGGGGGATACGCAGTATTTT. Amino acid sequence: CASSPLAGGDTQYF. The V call is TRBV4-1, the J call TRBJ2-3, with 13 bases lining up with TRBD2. The V and J ends lost 4 bases and 6 bases, in that order; junction bases with no gene match: 1. Looked up from germline, CDR1 is MGHRA and CDR2 is YSYEKL. The CDR3 is made up of 14 amino acids.

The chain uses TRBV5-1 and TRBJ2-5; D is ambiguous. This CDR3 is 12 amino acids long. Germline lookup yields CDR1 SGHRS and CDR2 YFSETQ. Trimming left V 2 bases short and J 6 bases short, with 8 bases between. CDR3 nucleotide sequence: TGCGCCAGCAGCTTTGATGGGCAGACCCAGTACTTC. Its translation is CASSFDGQTQYF.

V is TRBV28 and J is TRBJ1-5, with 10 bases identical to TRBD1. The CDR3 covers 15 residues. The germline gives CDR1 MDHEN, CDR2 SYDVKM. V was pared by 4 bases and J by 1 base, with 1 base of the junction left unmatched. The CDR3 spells CASSSGQGSNQPQHF. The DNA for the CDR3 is TGTGCCAGCAGTTCGGGACAGGGGAGCAATCAGCCCCAGCATTTT.

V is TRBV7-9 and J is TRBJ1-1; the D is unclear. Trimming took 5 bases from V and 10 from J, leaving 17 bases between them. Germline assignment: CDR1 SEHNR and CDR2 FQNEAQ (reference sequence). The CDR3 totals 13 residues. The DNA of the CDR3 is TGTGCCAGCAGCGAATTGGTGGGCTCGGGAGCTTTCTTT. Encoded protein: CASSELVGSGAFF.